The next 11 T cell receptor beta chains were all read from a single sample in a study of cytomegalovirus exposure and HLA in healthy donors. The PCR had 60 Vbeta and 13 Jbeta primers. Clones were sequenced by immunoSEQ multiplex PCR, and TCRdb holds only the in-frame ones, with some missing. This table holds roughly 150,000 clones, roughly 80% found once. Sequencing was performed on PBMCs. These receptors were obtained from a male donor in good health and CMV-seropositive.

The chain has TRBV18 and TRBJ2-5, with D tentatively TRBD1 (6 bases). The germline V gene has CDR1 KGHSH and CDR2 LQKENI. The CDR3 has 13 residues. Trimming removed 4 bases at V and 2 bases at J, with 8 bases between. The chain's CDR3 is CASSRGQQETQYF. CDR3 DNA sequence: TGTGCCAGCTCACGAGGACAGCAAGAGACCCAGTACTTC.

The chain couples TRBV1 to TRBJ1-2. TRBV1 is a recognized pseudogene. The CDR3 spans 15 residues. The CDR3 here is CTSSQILGGAHDYTF. CDR3 sequence (DNA): TGCACCAGCAGCCAGATCCTGGGGGGGGCCCATGACTACACCTTC.

This rearrangement joins TRBV9 to TRBJ1-2; D is ambiguous. V dropped 4 bases and J dropped 1 base, with 11 bases sitting between them. The CDR3 is made up of 14 amino acids. Germline lookup yields CDR1 SGDLS and CDR2 YYNGEE. CDR3 sequence (DNA): TGTGCCAGCAGCTCTAGTTCCCTTAACTATGGCTACACCTTC. Amino acids: CASSSSSLNYGYTF.

CDR3 sequence: CASSTGGDGYGYTF. CDR3 nucleotide sequence: TGCGCCAGCAGCACAGGGGGCGACGGATATGGCTACACCTTC. The V and J genes are TRBV5-1 and TRBJ1-2, with 9 bases fitting TRBD1. The CDR3 is made up of 14 amino acids. The germline gives CDR1 SGHRS, CDR2 YFSETQ. V lost 4 bases, J lost 5 bases, and 6 bases stayed unmatched.

This clone was recorded only once. The chain uses TRBV5-1 and TRBJ1-1; 8 nucleotides align to TRBD1. The germline CDR1 and CDR2 sequences are SGHRS and YFSETQ. V was pared by 1 base and J by 6 bases, with 8 bases of the junction left unmatched. There are 15 residues in the CDR3. This chain's CDR3 is CASSLLTGVEAEAFF. As DNA, the CDR3 is TGCGCCAGCAGCTTGTTGACAGGGGTCGAGGCTGAAGCTTTCTTT.

The chain joins TRBV5-1 to TRBJ2-7; 9 bases line up with TRBD1. Looked up from germline, CDR1 is SGHRS and CDR2 is YFSETQ. Unmatched junction bases numbered 10, after V lost 4 bases and J lost 5 bases. The CDR3 runs 15 residues. CDR3 bases: TGCGCCAGCAGCATTGGACAGGGGAGGGTCAACGAGCAGTACTTC. Translation gives CASSIGQGRVNEQYF.

The chain links TRBV6-5 to TRBJ1-5; no reliable D call. Trimming removed 0 bases at V and 0 bases at J, with 9 bases between. The CDR3 spans 16 residues. The germline CDR1 and CDR2 sequences are MNHEY and SVGAGI. In nucleotides, the CDR3 is TGTGCCAGCAGTTACTCGATCGAGGGTAGCAATCAGCCCCAGCATTTT. This gives the protein CASSYSIEGSNQPQHF.

V usage is TRBV5-4 and J usage is TRBJ2-1, with 7 bases aligning to TRBD2. The CDR3 sequence is 14 residues long. V shed 8 bases and J 5 bases; nucleotides not matched to a gene: 10. Germline V gene data show CDR1 as SGHNT and CDR2 as YYREEE (reference sequence). CDR3 protein: CARNGGGKNNEQFF. In DNA, the CDR3 is TGTGCCAGAAACGGCGGGGGTAAAAACAATGAGCAGTTCTTC.

V usage is TRBV5-6 and J usage is TRBJ2-2; 15 bases line up with TRBD2. V trimming: 5 bases; J trimming: 4 bases; junction bases outside the gene matches: 9. Germline values: CDR1 SGHDT, CDR2 YYEEEE. The length of the CDR3 is 18 residues. The CDR3: CASRPGLAGGPGTGELFF. The CDR3, as DNA: TGTGCCAGCAGACCGGGACTAGCGGGGGGCCCGGGCACCGGGGAGCTGTTTTTT.

This clone was detected a few times. The rearrangement links TRBV6-5 to TRBJ1-2, with 7 bases that match TRBD1. In germline, CDR1 is MNHEY, CDR2 SVGAGI. The CDR3 spans 15 residues. J gave up 4 bases and V 2 bases, and 7 bases lay outside the gene matches. For the CDR3, the DNA is TGTGCCAGCAGTTACAACAGGGACAGCCGCTATGGCTACACCTTC. Translating it yields CASSYNRDSRYGYTF.

The chain carries TRBV7-7 and TRBJ2-3; the match to TRBD2 covers 9 bases. CDR3 length: 15 residues. The V gene end was trimmed by 5 bases and the J gene end by 4 bases; junction bases not matched to a gene: 7. Germline V gene data show CDR1 as SSHAT and CDR2 as FNYEAQ (reference sequence). DNA for the CDR3: TGTGCCAGCAGCCGCGGGACTAGCCCCGCAGATACGCAGTATTTT. Protein: CASSRGTSPADTQYF. Full variable domain (remainder filled in from reference TRBV7-7 and TRBJ2-3): GAGVSQSPRYKVTKRGQDVTLRCDPISSHATLYWYQQALGQGPEFLTYFNYEAQPDKSGLPSDRFSAERPEGSISTLTIQRTEQRDSAMYRCASSRGTSPADTQYFGPGTRLTVL.